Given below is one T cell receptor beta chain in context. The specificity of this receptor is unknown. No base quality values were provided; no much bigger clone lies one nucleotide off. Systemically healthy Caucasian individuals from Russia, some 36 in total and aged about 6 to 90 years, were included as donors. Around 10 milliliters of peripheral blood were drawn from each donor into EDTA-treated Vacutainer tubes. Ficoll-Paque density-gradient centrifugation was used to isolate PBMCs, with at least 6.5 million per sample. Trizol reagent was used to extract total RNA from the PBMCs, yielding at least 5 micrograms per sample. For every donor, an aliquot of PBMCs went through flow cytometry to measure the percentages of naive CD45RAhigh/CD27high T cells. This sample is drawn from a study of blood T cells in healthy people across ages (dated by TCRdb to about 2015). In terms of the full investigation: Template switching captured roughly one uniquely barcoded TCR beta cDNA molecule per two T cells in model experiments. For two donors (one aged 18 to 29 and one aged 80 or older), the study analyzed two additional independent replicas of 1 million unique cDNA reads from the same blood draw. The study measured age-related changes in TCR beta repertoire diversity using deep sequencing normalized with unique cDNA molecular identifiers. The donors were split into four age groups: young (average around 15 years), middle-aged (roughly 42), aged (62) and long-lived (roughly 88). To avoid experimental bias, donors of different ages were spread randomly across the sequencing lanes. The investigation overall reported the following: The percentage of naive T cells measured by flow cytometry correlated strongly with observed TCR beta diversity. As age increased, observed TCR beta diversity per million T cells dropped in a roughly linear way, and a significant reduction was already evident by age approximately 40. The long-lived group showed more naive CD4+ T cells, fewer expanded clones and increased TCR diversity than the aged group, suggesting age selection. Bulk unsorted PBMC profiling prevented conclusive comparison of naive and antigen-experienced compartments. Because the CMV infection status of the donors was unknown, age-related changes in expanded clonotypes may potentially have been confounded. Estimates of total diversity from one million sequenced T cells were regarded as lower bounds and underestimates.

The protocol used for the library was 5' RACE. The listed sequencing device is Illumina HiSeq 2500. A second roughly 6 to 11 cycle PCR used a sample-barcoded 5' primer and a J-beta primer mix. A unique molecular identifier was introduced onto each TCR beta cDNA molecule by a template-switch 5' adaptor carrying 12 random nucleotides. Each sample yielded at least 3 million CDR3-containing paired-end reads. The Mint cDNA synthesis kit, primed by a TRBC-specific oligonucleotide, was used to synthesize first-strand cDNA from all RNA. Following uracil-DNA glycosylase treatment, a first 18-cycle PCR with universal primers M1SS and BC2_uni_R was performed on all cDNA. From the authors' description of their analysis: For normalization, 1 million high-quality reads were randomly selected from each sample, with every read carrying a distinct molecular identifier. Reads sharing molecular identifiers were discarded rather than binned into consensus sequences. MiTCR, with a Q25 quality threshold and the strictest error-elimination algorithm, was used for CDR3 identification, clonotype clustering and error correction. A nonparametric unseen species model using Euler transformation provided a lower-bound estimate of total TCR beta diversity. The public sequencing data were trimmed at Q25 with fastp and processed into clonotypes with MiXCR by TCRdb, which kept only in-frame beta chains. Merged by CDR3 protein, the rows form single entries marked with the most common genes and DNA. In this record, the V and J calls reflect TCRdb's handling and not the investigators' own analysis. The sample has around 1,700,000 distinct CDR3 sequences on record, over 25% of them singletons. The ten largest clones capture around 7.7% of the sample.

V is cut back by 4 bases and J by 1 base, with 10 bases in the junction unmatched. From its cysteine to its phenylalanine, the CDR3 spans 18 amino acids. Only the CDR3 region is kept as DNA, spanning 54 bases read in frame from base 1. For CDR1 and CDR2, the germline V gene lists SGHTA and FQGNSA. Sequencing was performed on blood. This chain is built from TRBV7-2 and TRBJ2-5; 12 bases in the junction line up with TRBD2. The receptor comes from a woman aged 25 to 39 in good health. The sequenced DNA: TGTGCCAGCAGCTCACTAGCGGGAGGCCTGGTGATCCAAGAGACCCAGTACTTC. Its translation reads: CASSSLAGGLVIQETQYF.